These 8 T cell receptor beta chains were sequenced from one sample in a study of vaccination effects on CD4 cells after COVID-19. Their antigen targets remain unknown. The ViraFEST assay expanded antigen-specific CD4+ T cells with viral peptide pools before sequencing. CD4+ T cells were isolated after less than 13 days of culture. From March to December 2020, the person had a SARS-CoV-2 infection that was confirmed by PCR. TCRdb keeps only in-frame clones here, not all; method: immunoSEQ multiplex PCR. The repertoire holds some 38,000 clones, with approximately 72% as singletons. The sample was CD4+ T cells from PBMCs cultured with HCoV-NL63 spike peptides, taken before COVID-19 vaccination. The receptors were sampled from a human donor who had a prior SARS-CoV-2 infection.

This clone showed up just a few times. The J gene is TRBJ2-6, the V gene TRBV7-8; 7 bases are a match to TRBD1. CDR3 length equals 17 residues. The V gene's germline CDR1 is SGHVS and CDR2 FQNEAQ. V shed 4 bases and J 2 bases; nucleotides not matched to a gene: 8. In nucleotides, the CDR3 is TGTGCCAGCAGCTACGAAGGGGGCTCGGCTGGGGCCAACGTCCTGACTTTC. It codes for CASSYEGGSAGANVLTF. The whole variable domain, remainder taken from reference TRBV7-8 and TRBJ2-6, is GAGVSQSPRYKVAKRGQDVALRCDPISGHVSLFWYQQALGQGPEFLTYFQNEAQLDKSGLPSDRFFAERPEGSVSTLKIQRTQQEDSAVYLCASSYEGGSAGANVLTFGAGSRLTVL.

V is TRBV10-2 and J is TRBJ2-5; 11 bases agree with TRBD2. Looked up from germline, CDR1 is WSHSY and CDR2 is SAAADI. The V gene end was trimmed by 6 bases and the J gene end by 5 bases; junction bases not matched to a gene: 2. This CDR3 has 13 residues. This CDR3 reads CASSVAGGETQYF. Here the CDR3 DNA reads TGCGCCAGCAGCGTAGCGGGGGGGGAGACCCAGTACTTC.

This clone occurred once. This chain connects TRBV5-1 to TRBJ2-7; D remains unclear. CDR1 is SGHRS and CDR2 is YFSETQ in the germline V gene. V was shortened by 2 bases and J by 3 bases, with 12 bases between the two germline ends. The CDR3 runs to 14 residues. In DNA form, the CDR3 reads TGCGCCAGCAGCTTAGTTCCCTTAAGCTACGAGCAGTACTTC. This codes for CASSLVPLSYEQYF.

The chain has TRBV4-2 and TRBJ2-3, with a possible D match to TRBD2 (6 bases). Trimming took off 4 bases at V and 4 bases at J, with 12 bases between the two ends. Germline loops: CDR1 LGHNA, CDR2 YNFKEQ. The CDR3 length is 14 residues. The CDR3 spells CASSPGGDSDTQYF. CDR3 nucleotides: TGTGCCAGCAGCCCCGGGGGAGACTCAGATACGCAGTATTTT.

The chain carries TRBV7-3 and TRBJ2-5; 9 nucleotides agree with TRBD1. The germline gives CDR1 SGHTA, CDR2 FQGTGA. J lost 0 bases, V lost 5 bases, and 10 bases had no gene match. The CDR3 runs to 17 residues. DNA of the CDR3: TGTGCCAGCAGCCCGGGACAGGGAATCACTTACCAAGAGACCCAGTACTTC. This encodes CASSPGQGITYQETQYF.

This clone was counted between two and nine times. The CDR3 DNA is TGTGCCAGCAGCGCTGGATGGGACCAGCCCCAGCATTTT. This translates into CASSAGWDQPQHF. The chain employs TRBV2 and TRBJ1-5, with D tentatively TRBD1 (5 bases). The germline V and J ends were trimmed by 6 bases and 7 bases, with 13 bases remaining between them. This CDR3 has 13 residues. Per the germline V gene, CDR1 is SNHLY and CDR2 is FYNNEI. The whole variable domain, remainder taken from reference TRBV2 and TRBJ1-5, is EPEVTQTPSHQVTQMGQEVILRCVPISNHLYFYWYRQILGQKVEFLVSFYNNEISEKSEIFDDQFSVERPDGSNFTLKIRSTKLEDSAMYFCASSAGWDQPQHFGDGTRLSIL.

This clone was counted a few times. The CDR3 DNA sequence: TGTGCCAGCAGCTTCGGAGGCACAGATACGCAGTATTTT. It encodes CASSFGGTDTQYF. The chain has TRBV5-4 and TRBJ2-3; no definite D call. The CDR3 loop spans 13 amino acids. CDR1 and CDR2 (germline): SGHNT, YYREEE (reference sequence). Trimming left V 2 bases short and J 1 base short, with 5 bases between. Filled out from reference TRBV5-4 and TRBJ2-3, the complete variable domain reads ETGVTQSPTHLIKTRGQQVTLRCSSQSGHNTVSWYQQALGQGPQFIFQYYREEENGRGNFPPRFSGLQFPNYSSELNVNALELDDSALYLCASSFGGTDTQYFGPGTRLTVL.

This clone occurred once. The chain links TRBV18 to TRBJ2-3, with 15 bases lining up with TRBD2. CDR3 length equals 22 residues. J was trimmed by 2 bases and V by 3 bases; bases with no gene match: 18. From germline, CDR1 is KGHSH and CDR2 LQKENI. Written as DNA, the CDR3 is TGTGCCAGCTCACCCAGCACGAAGAAATGGACTAGCGGGAGGGGGCCCACAGATACGCAGTATTTT. The encoded protein is CASSPSTKKWTSGRGPTDTQYF.